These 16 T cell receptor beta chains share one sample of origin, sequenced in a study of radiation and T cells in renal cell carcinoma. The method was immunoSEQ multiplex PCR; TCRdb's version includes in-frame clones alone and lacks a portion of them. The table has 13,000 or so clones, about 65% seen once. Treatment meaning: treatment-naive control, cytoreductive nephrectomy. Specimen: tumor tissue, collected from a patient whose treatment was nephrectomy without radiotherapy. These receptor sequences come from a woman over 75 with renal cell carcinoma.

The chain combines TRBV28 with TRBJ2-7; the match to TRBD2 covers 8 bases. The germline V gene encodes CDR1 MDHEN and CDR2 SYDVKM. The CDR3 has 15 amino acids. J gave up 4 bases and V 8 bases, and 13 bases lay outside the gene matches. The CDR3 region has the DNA TGTGCCAGCCGGTCCTCGGGGCGGGGGGCGTACGAGCAGTACGTC. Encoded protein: CASRSSGRGAYEQYV.

CDR3 in DNA: TGTGCCAGCAGCTTAAGGGAGGGGGGGACCCCAGAGGAGCAGTACTTC. This encodes CASSLREGGTPEEQYF. This chain links TRBV7-2 with TRBJ2-7; the D gene is possibly TRBD2 (7 bases). Per germline, CDR1 SGHTA and CDR2 FQGNSA. V dropped 2 bases and J dropped 7 bases, with 21 bases sitting between them. The CDR3 spans 16 residues.

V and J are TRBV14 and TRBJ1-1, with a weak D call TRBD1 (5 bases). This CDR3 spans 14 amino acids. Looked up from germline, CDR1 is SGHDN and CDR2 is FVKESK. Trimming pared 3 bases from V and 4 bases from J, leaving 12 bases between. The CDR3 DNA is TGTGCCAGCAGCCAGCATGGGGGTATCACTGAAGCTTTCTTT. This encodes CASSQHGGITEAFF.

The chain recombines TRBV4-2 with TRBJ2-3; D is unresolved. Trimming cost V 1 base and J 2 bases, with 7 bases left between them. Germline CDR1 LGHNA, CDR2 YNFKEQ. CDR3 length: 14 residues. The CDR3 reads CASSQVPDTDTQYF. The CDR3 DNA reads TGTGCCAGCAGCCAAGTACCTGACACAGATACGCAGTATTTT.

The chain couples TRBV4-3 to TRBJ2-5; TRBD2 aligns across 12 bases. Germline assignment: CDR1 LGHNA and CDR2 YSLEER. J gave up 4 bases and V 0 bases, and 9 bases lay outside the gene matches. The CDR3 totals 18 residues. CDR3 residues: CASSQERLAGGLRETQYF. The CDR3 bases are TGCGCCAGCAGCCAAGAAAGGCTAGCGGGGGGGCTTCGAGAGACCCAGTACTTC.

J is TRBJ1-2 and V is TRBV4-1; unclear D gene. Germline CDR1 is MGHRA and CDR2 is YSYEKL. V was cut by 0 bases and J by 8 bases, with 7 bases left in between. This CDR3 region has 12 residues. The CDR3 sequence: CASSQELDGYTF. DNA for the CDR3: TGCGCCAGCAGCCAAGAGTTGGACGGCTACACCTTC.

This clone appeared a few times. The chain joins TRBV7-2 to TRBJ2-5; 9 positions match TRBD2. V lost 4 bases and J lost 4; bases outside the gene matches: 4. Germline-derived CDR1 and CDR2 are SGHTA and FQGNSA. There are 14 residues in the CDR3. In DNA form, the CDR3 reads TGTGCCAGCAGCTCGACTAGCGGAACAGAGACCCAGTACTTC. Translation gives CASSSTSGTETQYF. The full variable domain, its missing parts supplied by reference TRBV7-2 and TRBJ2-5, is GAGVSQSPSNKVTEKGKDVELRCDPISGHTALYWYRQSLGQGLEFLIYFQGNSAPDKSGLPSDRFSAERTGGSVSTLTIQRTQQEDSAVYLCASSSTSGTETQYFGPGTRLLVL.

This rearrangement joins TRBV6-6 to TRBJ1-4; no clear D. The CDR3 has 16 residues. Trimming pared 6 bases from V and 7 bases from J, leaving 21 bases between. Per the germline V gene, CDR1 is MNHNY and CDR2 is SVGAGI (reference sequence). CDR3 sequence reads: CASSHSPAWVVEKLFF. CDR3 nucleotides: TGTGCCAGCAGCCACAGCCCAGCCTGGGTGGTTGAAAAACTGTTTTTT.

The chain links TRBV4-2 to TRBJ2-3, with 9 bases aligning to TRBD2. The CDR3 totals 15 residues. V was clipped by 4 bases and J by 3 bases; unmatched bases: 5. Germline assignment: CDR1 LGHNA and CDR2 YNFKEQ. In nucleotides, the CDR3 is TGTGCCAGCAGCCCGCGACTAGCGGATACAGATACGCAGTATTTT. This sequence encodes CASSPRLADTDTQYF.

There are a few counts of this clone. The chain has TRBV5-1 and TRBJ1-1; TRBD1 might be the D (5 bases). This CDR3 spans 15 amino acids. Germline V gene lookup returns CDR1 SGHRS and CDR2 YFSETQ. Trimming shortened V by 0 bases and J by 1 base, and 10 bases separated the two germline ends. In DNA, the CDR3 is TGCGCCAGCAGCTTGGCCCCAGGGAAGAACACTGAAGCTTTCTTT. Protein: CASSLAPGKNTEAFF.

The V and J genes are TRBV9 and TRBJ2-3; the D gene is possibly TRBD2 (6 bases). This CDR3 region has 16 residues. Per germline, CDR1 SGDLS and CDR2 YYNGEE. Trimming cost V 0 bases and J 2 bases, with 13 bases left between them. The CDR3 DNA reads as TGTGCCAGCAGCGTAGAGGCTGGGGAGGTCACAGATACGCAGTATTTT. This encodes CASSVEAGEVTDTQYF. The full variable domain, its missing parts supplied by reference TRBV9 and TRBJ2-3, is DSGVTQTPKHLITATGQRVTLRCSPRSGDLSVYWYQQSLDQGLQFLIQYYNGEERAKGNILERFSAQQFPDLHSELNLSSLELGDSALYFCASSVEAGEVTDTQYFGPGTRLTVL.

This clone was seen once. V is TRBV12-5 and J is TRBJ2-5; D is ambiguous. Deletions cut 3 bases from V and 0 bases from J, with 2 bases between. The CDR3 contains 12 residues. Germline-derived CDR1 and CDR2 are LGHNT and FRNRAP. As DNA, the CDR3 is TGTGCTAGTGGTTTAGACCAAGAGACCCAGTACTTC. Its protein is CASGLDQETQYF.

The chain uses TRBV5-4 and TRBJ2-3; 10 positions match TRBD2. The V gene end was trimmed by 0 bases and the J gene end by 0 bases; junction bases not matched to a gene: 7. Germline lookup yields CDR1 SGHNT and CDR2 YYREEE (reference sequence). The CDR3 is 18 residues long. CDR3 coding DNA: TGTGCCAGCAGCTTGGCCCCACTAGCGGGGAGGAGCACAGATACGCAGTATTTT. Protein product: CASSLAPLAGRSTDTQYF.

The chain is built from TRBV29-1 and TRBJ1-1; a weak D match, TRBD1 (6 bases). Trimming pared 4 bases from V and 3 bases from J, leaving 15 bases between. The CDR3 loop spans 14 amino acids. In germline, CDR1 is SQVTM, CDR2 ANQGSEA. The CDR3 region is CSVATGTAHTEAFF. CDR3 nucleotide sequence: TGCAGCGTTGCTACAGGGACGGCCCACACTGAAGCTTTCTTT.

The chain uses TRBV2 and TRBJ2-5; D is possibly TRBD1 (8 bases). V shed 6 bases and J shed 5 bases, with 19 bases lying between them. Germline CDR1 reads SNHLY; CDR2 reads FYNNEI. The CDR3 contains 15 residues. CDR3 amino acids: CASRENGQGGETQYF. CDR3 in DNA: TGTGCCAGCAGGGAAAATGGACAGGGAGGGGAGACCCAGTACTTC. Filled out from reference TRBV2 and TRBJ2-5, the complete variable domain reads EPEVTQTPSHQVTQMGQEVILRCVPISNHLYFYWYRQILGQKVEFLVSFYNNEISEKSEIFDDQFSVERPDGSNFTLKIRSTKLEDSAMYFCASRENGQGGETQYFGPGTRLLVL.

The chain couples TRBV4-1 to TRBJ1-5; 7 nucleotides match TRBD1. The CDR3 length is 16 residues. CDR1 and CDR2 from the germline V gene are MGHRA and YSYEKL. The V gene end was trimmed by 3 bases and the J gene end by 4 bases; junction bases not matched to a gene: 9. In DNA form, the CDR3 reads TGCGCCAGCAGCCACCCACGGACAGGAGAGAATCAGCCCCAGCATTTT. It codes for CASSHPRTGENQPQHF.